This T cell receptor (beta chain) was profiled in a study of blood T cell repertoires in COVID-19. Background on the study: PBMCs, B-cell-depleted T cells, or T cells provided the cDNA or gDNA that made up the material.

Produced via immunoSEQ multiplex PCR; TCRdb's table is partial and in-frame only. The data contain 100,000 or so clones, approximately 90% of them singletons. Trimming took off 4 bases at V and 2 bases at J, with 22 bases between the two ends. This CDR3 is 17 amino acids long. Germline V gene data show CDR1 as SGHRS and CDR2 as YFSETQ. This sequence joins TRBV5-1 and TRBJ2-7; D possibly corresponds to TRBD1 (6 bases). The sequencing input was peripheral blood. The sequence derives from a human donor with active COVID-19. The donor label of this sample is uncertain. The DNA of the CDR3 is TGCGCCAGCAGCACGGACGGGGATGGGGGCGGAGCCTACGAGCAGTACTTC. Its protein product is CASSTDGDGGGAYEQYF. Based on the CDR3 plus reference TRBV5-1 and TRBJ2-7, the full variable domain is KAGVTQTPRYLIKTRGQQVTLSCSPISGHRSVSWYQQTPGQGLQFLFEYFSETQRNKGNFPGRFSGRQFSNSRSEMNVSTLELGDSALYLCASSTDGDGGGAYEQYFGPGTRLTVT.